The source of this T cell receptor (beta chain) is a study of T cell repertoires in cytomegalovirus infection. The table lists this clonotype with a few counts. Its antigen is not known. From the reads, TCRdb called clonotypes with MiXCR, one entry per CDR3 protein. The repertoire includes 300,000 to 400,000 distinct CDR3 sequences, around 29% of them detected once, and 20% sits in the top ten. Germline V gene data show CDR1 as DFQATT and CDR2 as SNEGSKA (reference sequence). This CDR3 comprises 13 residues. V gave up 7 bases and J gave up 6 bases; unmatched junction bases: 5. The genes are TRBV20-1 and TRBJ2-1; 11 bases map to TRBD1. This material consisted of cultured PBMCs, taken from culture after CMV antigen stimulation. The clonotype originates from a human donor in good health (CMV status not recorded). Some clones in this sample may be carry-over from other donors' samples. Here the CDR3 reads CSEGQGACNEQFF. The CDR3, as DNA: TGCAGTGAAGGACAGGGGGCTTGCAATGAGCAGTTCTTC.